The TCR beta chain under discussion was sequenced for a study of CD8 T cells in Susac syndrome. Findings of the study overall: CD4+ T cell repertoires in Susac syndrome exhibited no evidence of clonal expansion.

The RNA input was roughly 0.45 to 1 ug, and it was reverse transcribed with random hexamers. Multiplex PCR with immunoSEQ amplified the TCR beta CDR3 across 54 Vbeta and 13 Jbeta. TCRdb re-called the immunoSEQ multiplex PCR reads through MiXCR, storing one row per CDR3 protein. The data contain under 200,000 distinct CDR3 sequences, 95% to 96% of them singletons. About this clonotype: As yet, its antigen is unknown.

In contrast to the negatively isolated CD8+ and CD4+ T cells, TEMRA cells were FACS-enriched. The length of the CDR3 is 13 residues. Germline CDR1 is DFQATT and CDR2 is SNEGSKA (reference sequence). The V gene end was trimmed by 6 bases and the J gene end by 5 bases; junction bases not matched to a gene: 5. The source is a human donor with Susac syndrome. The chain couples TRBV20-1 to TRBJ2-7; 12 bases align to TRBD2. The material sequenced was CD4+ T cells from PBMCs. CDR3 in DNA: TGCAGTGCGCCGCTAGCGGGAGGGCACGAGCAGTACTTC. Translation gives CSAPLAGGHEQYF.